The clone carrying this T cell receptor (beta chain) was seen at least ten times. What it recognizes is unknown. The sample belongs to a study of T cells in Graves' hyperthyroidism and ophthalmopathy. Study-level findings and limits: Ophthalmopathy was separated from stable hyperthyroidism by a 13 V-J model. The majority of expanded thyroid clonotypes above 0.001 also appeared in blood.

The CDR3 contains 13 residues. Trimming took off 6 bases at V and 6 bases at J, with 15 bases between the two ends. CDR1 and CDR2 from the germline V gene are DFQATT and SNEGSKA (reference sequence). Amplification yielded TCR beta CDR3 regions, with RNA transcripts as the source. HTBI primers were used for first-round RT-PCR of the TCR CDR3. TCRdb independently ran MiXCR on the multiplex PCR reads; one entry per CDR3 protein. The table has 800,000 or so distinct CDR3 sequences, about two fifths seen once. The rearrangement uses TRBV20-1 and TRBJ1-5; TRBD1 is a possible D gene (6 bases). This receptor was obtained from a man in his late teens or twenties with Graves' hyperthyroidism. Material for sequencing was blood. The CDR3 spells CSAKTGRGQPQHF. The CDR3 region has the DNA TGCAGTGCCAAAACAGGGAGGGGTCAGCCCCAGCATTTT.